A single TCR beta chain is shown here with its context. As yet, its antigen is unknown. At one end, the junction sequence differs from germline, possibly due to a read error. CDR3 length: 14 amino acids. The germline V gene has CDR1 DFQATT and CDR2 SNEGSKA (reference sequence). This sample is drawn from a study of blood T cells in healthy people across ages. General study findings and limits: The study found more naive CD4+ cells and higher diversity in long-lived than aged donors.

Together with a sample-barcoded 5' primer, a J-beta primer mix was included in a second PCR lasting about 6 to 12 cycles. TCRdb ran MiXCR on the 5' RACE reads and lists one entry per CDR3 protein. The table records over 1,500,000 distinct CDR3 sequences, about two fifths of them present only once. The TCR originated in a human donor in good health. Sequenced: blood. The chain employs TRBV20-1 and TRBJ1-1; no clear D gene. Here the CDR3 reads CSARDRRGNTKAFF. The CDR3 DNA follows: TGCAGTGCTAGAGATAGACGGGGAAACACTAAAGCTTTCTTT.